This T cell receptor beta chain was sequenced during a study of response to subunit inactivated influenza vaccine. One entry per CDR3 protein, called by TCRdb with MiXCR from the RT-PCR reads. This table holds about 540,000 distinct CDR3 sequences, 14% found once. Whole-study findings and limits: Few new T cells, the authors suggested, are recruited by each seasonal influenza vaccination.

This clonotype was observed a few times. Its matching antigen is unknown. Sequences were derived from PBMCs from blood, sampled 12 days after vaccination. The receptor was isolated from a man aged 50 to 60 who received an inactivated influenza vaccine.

DNA of the CDR3: TGCAGCGTCCTCACGAGGGCTGCGGGCAAAAACATTCAGTACTTC. Residues: CSVLTRAAGKNIQYF. J is TRBJ2-4 and V is TRBV29-1; D possibly corresponds to TRBD2 (5 bases). Per the germline V gene, CDR1 is SQVTM and CDR2 is ANQGSEA. The V end was cut by 6 bases, the J end by 3 bases, with 18 bases between. The length of the CDR3 is 15 residues.